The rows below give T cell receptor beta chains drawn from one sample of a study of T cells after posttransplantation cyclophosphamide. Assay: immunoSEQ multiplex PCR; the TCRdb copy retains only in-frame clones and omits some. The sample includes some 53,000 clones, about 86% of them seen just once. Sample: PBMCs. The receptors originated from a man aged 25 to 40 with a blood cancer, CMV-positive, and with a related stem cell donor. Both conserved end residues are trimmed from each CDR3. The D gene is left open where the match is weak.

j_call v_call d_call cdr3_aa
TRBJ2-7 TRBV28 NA ASSSLHEQY
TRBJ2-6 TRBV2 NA ASSKEGAHSGANVLT
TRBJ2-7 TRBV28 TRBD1 ASSEGQTYEQY
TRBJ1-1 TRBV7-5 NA ARSKFPGQGASTEAF
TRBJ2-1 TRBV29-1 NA SVVRGDEQF
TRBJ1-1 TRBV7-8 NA ASSLVLGRVWADNTEAF
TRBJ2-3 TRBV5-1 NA ASSLAGFGTDTQY
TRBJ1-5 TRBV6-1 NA ASSENALIRTQPQH
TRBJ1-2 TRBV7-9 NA ASSLGSGALGYT
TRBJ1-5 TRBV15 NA ATSQVVNQPQH
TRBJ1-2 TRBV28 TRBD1 ASRITGGVIPNYGYT
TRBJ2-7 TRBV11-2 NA ASTGQQEQY
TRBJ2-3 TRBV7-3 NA ASSLVGDTQY
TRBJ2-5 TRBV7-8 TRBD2 ASSLSGGIQETQY
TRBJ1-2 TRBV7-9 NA ASSLQVMDGYT
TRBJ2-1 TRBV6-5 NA ASSFAGNEQF
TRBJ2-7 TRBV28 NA ASSFAYEQY
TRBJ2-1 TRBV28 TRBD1 ASSFSAGGGKNEQF
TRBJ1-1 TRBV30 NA AWDVGTRRNTEAF
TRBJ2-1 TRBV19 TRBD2 ASSSVLAGGPYNEQF
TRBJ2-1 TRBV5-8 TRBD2 ASSLAGVGGRKQF
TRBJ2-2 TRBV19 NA ASSIGGRNTGELF
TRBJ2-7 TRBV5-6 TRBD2 ASSLLGNPGGYEQY
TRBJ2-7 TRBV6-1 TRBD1 ASSEAGQTYEQY
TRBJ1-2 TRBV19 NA ASSTPRGNYGYT
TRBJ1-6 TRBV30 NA AWTTAGLPRNNSPLH
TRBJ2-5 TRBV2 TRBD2 ASRGGWGGETQY
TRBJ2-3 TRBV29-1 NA SVGGSVSSSTDTQY
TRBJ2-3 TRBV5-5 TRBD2 ASSPGLAGSSSSDTQY
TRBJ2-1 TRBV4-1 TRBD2 ASSQISGKMREQF
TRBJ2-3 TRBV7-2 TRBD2 ASSLAQSGGINTDTQY
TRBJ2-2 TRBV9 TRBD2 ASSGGLAGRIGELF
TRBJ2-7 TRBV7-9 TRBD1 ASSQAGQGYEQY
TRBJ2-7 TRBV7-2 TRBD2 ASSLWGLASYEQY
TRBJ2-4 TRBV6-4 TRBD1 ASSDPSGTGGKNIQY
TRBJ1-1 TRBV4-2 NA ASSQDLARRGEAF
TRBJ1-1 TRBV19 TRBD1 ASKADRVLGETF
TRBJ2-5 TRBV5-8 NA ASRRYQETQY
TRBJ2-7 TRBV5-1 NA ASSQNRGGLSYEQY
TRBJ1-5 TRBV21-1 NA ASSKGVEERVYQPQH
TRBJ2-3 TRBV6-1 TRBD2 ASEAGDEADTQY